This TCR beta chain came from a study of blood T cell repertoires in COVID-19. Background on the study: PBMCs, B-cell-depleted T cells, or T cells were the source of the cDNA or gDNA that made up the material.

Per germline, CDR1 SGHVS and CDR2 FNYEAQ. The V gene lost 1 base and the J gene lost 0 bases, with 10 bases spanning the gap. The CDR3 is 15 amino acids. Generated by immunoSEQ multiplex PCR, the TCRdb table keeps only in-frame clones and is missing some. The sample yields approximately 110,000 clones, approximately 84% seen once. Sequencing input: peripheral blood. The chain couples TRBV7-6 to TRBJ2-7, with D maybe TRBD1 (5 bases). The clonotype was recovered from a human donor in a cohort sampled during active COVID-19. CDR3 residues: CASSLGLGPSYEQYF. CDR3 sequence (DNA): TGTGCCAGCAGCTTAGGCTTGGGGCCCTCCTACGAGCAGTACTTC.